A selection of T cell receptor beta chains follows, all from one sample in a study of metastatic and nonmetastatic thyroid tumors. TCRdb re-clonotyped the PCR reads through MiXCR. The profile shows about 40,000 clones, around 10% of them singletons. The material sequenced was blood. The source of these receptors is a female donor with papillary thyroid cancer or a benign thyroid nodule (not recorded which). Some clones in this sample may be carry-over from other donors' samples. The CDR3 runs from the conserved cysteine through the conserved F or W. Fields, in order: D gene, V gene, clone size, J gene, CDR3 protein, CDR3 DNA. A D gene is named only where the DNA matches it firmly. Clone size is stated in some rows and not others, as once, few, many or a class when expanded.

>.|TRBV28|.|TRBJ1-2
CASSSVQVYGYTF
TGTGCCAGCAGTTCGGTACAGGTCTATGGCTACACCTTC
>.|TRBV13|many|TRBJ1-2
CASSKGAVYGYTF
TGTGCCAGCAGCAAAGGGGCAGTCTATGGCTACACCTTC
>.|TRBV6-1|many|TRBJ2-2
CASSPGRWTGELFF
TGTGCCAGCAGCCCGGGACGGTGGACCGGGGAGCTGTTTTTT
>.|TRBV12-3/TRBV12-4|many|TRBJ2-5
CASSLGYPAIWETQYF
TGTGCCAGCAGTTTGGGTTACCCGGCTATCTGGGAGACCCAGTACTTC
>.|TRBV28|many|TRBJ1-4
CASSQGARRYEKLFF
TGTGCCAGCAGCCAAGGGGCCCGAAGGTATGAAAAACTGTTTTTT
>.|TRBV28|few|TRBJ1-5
CASSLSERGNQPQHF
TGTGCCAGCAGTTTATCAGAGAGGGGAAATCAGCCCCAGCATTTT
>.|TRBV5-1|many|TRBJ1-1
CASSLEGGGTHTEAFF
TGCGCCAGCAGCTTGGAAGGGGGGGGGACCCACACTGAAGCTTTCTTT
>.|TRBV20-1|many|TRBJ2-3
CSGRYGTDTQYF
TGCAGTGGGAGGTACGGCACAGATACGCAGTATTTT
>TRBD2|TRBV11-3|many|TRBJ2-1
CASSQVLEAGDEQFF
TGTGCCAGCAGCCAAGTCCTGGAAGCGGGAGATGAGCAGTTCTTC
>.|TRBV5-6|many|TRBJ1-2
CASSRRGVGYTF
TGTGCCAGCAGTCGTCGAGGGGTTGGCTACACCTTC
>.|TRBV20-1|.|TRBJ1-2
CSARAAFGYGYTF
TGCAGTGCTAGAGCGGCATTTGGCTATGGCTACACCTTC
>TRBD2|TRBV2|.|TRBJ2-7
CASSDPGLAGVGDEQYF
TGTGCCAGCAGTGATCCGGGACTAGCGGGGGTCGGGGACGAGCAGTACTTC
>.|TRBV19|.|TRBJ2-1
CASSHFGERYNEQFF
TGTGCCAGTAGTCACTTCGGGGAGCGCTACAATGAGCAGTTCTTC
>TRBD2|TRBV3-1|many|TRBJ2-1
CASSQGLAGDEQFF
TGTGCCAGCAGCCAAGGACTAGCGGGAGATGAGCAGTTCTTC
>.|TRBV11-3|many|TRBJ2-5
CASSLVGVAQETQYF
TGTGCCAGCAGCTTAGTCGGAGTAGCGCAAGAGACCCAGTACTTC
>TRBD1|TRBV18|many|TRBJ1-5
CASSGQGNSNQPQHF
TGTGCCAGCTCAGGACAGGGAAATAGCAATCAGCCCCAGCATTTT
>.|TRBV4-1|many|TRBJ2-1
CASSPLGDNEQFF
TGCGCCAGCAGCCCATTGGGGGACAATGAGCAGTTCTTC
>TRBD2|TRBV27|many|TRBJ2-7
CASSLSPSGYYEQYF
TGTGCCAGCAGTTTATCTCCTAGCGGGTACTACGAGCAGTACTTC
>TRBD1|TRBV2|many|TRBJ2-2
CASSAPPGQTPGELFF
TGTGCCAGCAGCGCCCCACCGGGACAGACGCCCGGGGAGCTGTTTTTT
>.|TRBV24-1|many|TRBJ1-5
CATSVTASNQPQHF
TGTGCCACCAGTGTCACAGCTAGCAATCAGCCCCAGCATTTT
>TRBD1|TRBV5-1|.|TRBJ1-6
CASSPTGNSNRNSPLHF
TGCGCCAGCAGCCCGACAGGGAACAGTAATAGAAATTCACCCCTCCACTTT
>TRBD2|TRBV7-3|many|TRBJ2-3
CASSLTPLLAGVADTQYF
TGTGCCAGCAGCTTAACCCCCCTACTAGCGGGAGTTGCAGATACGCAGTATTTT
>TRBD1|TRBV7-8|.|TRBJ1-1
CANSVPGQGVNTEAFF
TGCGCCAACAGCGTGCCGGGACAGGGGGTGAACACTGAAGCTTTCTTT
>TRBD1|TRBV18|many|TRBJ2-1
CASSPQGAGSYNEQFF
TGTGCCAGCTCACCTCAGGGGGCGGGCTCCTACAATGAGCAGTTCTTC
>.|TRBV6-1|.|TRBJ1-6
CASSEGGGNSPLHF
TGTGCCAGCAGTGAAGGTGGGGGTAATTCACCCCTCCACTTT
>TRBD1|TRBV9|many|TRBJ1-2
CASSVVGQPLYGYTF
TGTGCCAGCAGCGTAGTGGGACAGCCGCTATATGGCTACACCTTC
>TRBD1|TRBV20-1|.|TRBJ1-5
CSAMPQGAYSQPQHF
TGCAGTGCTATGCCTCAGGGGGCGTATAGTCAGCCCCAGCACTTT
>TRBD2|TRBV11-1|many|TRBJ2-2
CASSLGTSLNTGELFF
TGTGCCAGCAGCTTAGGGACTAGTTTGAACACCGGGGAGCTGTTTTTT
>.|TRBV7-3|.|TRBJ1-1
CASSPRGGRNTEAFF
TGTGCCAGCAGTCCCCGGGGGGGGAGAAACACTGAAGCTTTCTTT
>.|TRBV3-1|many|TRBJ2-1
CASSPQWTGEQFF
TGTGCCAGCAGCCCACAATGGACGGGTGAGCAGTTCTTC
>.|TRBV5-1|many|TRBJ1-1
CASSLVPQDPGYYTEAFF
TGCGCCAGCAGCTTGGTTCCACAGGACCCGGGGTATTACACTGAAGCTTTCTTT
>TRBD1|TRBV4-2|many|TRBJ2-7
CASSQEGTGAGEQYF
TGTGCCAGCAGCCAAGAGGGGACAGGGGCCGGCGAGCAGTACTTC
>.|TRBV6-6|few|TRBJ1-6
CASSYRQGRNSPLHF
TGTGCCAGCAGTTACAGGCAGGGGCGAAATTCACCCCTCCACTTT